Following are 11 T cell receptor beta chains from one sample sequenced in a study of cytomegalovirus exposure and HLA in healthy donors. PCR employed 60 Vbeta and 13 Jbeta primers. Measured with immunoSEQ multiplex PCR; TCRdb has only the in-frame clones, and not every one. This table holds fewer than 250,000 clones, approximately 88% found once. Specimen: PBMCs. The receptors originated from a boy aged 2 to 10 in good health and CMV-seronegative.

CDR3 in amino acids: CAWRDSSNTEAFF. CDR3 nucleotides: TGTGCCTGGAGGGACTCGAGTAACACTGAAGCTTTCTTT. This chain links TRBV30 with TRBJ1-1; D remains ambiguous. From germline, CDR1 is GTSNPN and CDR2 SVGIG (reference sequence). The CDR3 runs to 13 residues. V was pared by 3 bases and J by 2 bases, with 10 bases between. Full variable domain (rest looked up from reference TRBV30 and TRBJ1-1): SQTIHQWPATLVQPVGSPLSLECTVEGTSNPNLYWYRQAAGRGLQLLFYSVGIGQISSEVPQNLSASRPQDRQFILSSKKLLLSDSGFYLCAWRDSSNTEAFFGQGTRLTVV.

Notes on this clone: Other DNA sequences in the sample encode the same CDR3. J is TRBJ2-7 and V is TRBV7-8; D gene unclear. CDR3 size: 14 residues. From germline, CDR1 is SGHVS and CDR2 FQNEAQ. The V end was cut by 0 bases, the J end by 0 bases, with 6 bases between. CDR3 region: CASSLAQRSYEQYF. The DNA for the CDR3 is TGTGCCAGCAGCTTAGCGCAGCGCTCCTACGAGCAGTACTTC. The variable domain in full, with the rest retrieved from reference TRBV7-8 and TRBJ2-7, is GAGVSQSPRYKVAKRGQDVALRCDPISGHVSLFWYQQALGQGPEFLTYFQNEAQLDKSGLPSDRFFAERPEGSVSTLKIQRTQQEDSAVYLCASSLAQRSYEQYFGPGTRLTVT.

The V and J genes are TRBV6-6 and TRBJ2-3; D not resolved. The CDR3 has 13 residues. Germline CDR1 is MNHNY and CDR2 is SVGAGI (reference sequence). The germline V and J ends were trimmed by 2 bases and 1 base, with 4 bases remaining between them. This CDR3 is CASSYRGTDTQYF. Written as DNA, the CDR3 is TGTGCCAGCAGTTACCGGGGCACAGATACGCAGTATTTT.

V gene TRBV7-6 combines with J gene TRBJ2-3; D call uncertain. Germline V CDR1 and CDR2: SGHVS, FNYEAQ. Trimming took 1 base from V and 2 from J, leaving 13 bases between them. The CDR3 consists of 16 residues. The CDR3 loop reads CASSLDTLEFTDTQYF. CDR3 coding DNA: TGTGCCAGCAGCTTAGACACCTTGGAGTTCACAGATACGCAGTATTTT.

The DNA for the CDR3 is TGTGCCAGCACCGGGGGGTCCTACGAGCAGTACTTC. Amino acid sequence: CASTGGSYEQYF. The gene calls are TRBV6-6 and TRBJ2-7; TRBD2 aligns across 7 bases. This CDR3 has 12 amino acids. Per the germline V gene, CDR1 is MNHNY and CDR2 is SVGAGI (reference sequence). The junction had 1 base not matched to a gene; V was cut back by 7 bases and J by 1 base.

The rearrangement uses TRBV15 and TRBJ1-6, with D perhaps matching TRBD1 (6 bases). CDR3 length: 12 residues. CDR1 is LNHNV and CDR2 is YYDKDF in the germline V gene (reference sequence). V was clipped by 5 bases and J by 11 bases, with 10 bases between them. The CDR3 reads CATSQGPPPLHF. For the CDR3, the DNA is TGTGCCACCAGCCAGGGGCCCCCACCCCTCCACTTT.

The chain uses TRBV27 and TRBJ2-5; D might be TRBD1 (6 bases). The end of the DNA is better explained by TRBJ2-7, so the J call may be wrong. The CDR3 contains 15 residues. The germline CDR1 and CDR2 sequences are MNHEY and SMNVEV (reference sequence). CDR3: CASSLSVTGSYEQYF. CDR3 bases: TGTGCCAGCAGTTTATCCGTGACAGGATCCTACGAGCAGTACTTC.

The count of this clone is one. This chain uses TRBV7-9 with TRBJ1-6, with TRBD1 matching 8 bases. Germline assignment: CDR1 SEHNR and CDR2 FQNEAQ (reference sequence). There are 17 residues in the CDR3. V dropped 4 bases and J dropped 7; count of bases not matched to a gene: 12. The CDR3 DNA follows: TGTGCCAGCAGCTCCCCCTCGACAGGGGAGTGGAATTCACCCCTCCACTTT. Translating gives CASSSPSTGEWNSPLHF.

The rearrangement uses TRBV30 and TRBJ2-1, with 10 bases lining up with TRBD1. J gave up 9 bases and V 6 bases, and 8 bases lay outside the gene matches. Germline values: CDR1 GTSNPN, CDR2 SVGIG (reference sequence). CDR3 length equals 13 residues. The chain's CDR3 is CACRGQGRGEQFF. CDR3 nucleotide sequence: TGTGCCTGCCGGGGACAGGGGAGAGGTGAGCAGTTCTTC.

V is TRBV7-3 and J is TRBJ2-2; 14 nucleotides line up with TRBD2. CDR1 is SGHTA, CDR2 FQGTGA, per germline. Trimming took 0 bases from V and 3 from J; bases not matched to a gene: 0. The CDR3 runs to 17 residues. Here the CDR3 DNA reads TGTGCCAGCAGCTTAACGGGACTAGCGGGGGACACCGGGGAGCTGTTTTTT. It codes for CASSLTGLAGDTGELFF.

The CDR3 nucleotides read TGTGCCTGGACCGGGATTTATAGCACAGATACGCAGTATTTT. It codes for CAWTGIYSTDTQYF. The chain employs TRBV30 and TRBJ2-3; perhaps TRBD2 as D (5 bases). The V and J ends lost 4 bases and 0 bases respectively, with 11 bases between them. The CDR3 spans 14 residues. The germline gives CDR1 GTSNPN, CDR2 SVGIG (reference sequence).